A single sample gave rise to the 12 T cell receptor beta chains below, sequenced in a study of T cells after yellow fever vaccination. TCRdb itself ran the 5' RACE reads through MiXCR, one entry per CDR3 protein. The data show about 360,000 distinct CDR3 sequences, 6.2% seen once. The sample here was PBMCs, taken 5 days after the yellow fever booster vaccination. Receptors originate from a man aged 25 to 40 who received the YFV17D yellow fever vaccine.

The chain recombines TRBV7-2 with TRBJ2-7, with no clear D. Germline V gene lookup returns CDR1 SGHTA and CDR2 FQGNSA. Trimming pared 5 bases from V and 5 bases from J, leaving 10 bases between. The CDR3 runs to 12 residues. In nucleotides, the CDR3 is TGTGCCAGCAGCCCGATTACCAACGAGCAGTACTTC. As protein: CASSPITNEQYF.

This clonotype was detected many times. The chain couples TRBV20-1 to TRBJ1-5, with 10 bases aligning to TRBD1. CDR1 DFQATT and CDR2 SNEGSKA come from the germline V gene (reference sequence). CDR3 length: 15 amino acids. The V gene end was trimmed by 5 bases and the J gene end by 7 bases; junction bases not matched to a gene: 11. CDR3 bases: TGCAGTGCTTCCCATGACAGGGGGCGTTCGCAGCCCCAGCATTTT. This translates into CSASHDRGRSQPQHF.

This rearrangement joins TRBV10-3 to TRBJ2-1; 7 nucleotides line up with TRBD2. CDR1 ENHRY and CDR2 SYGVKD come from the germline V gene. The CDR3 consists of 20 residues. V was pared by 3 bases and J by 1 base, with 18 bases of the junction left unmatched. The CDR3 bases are TGTGCCATCAGTGAACCGATACTTCGGACCCACGGGGGGTCCTACAATGAGCAGTTCTTC. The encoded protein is CAISEPILRTHGGSYNEQFF.

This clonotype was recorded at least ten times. CDR3 sequence: CASSLAGQGAYEQYF. CDR3 nucleotides: TGTGCCAGCAGCTTAGCGGGACAGGGGGCCTACGAGCAGTACTTC. The chain combines TRBV7-8 with TRBJ2-7; 11 bases line up with TRBD1. V lost 0 bases and J lost 2; bases outside the gene matches: 0. The CDR3 has 15 amino acids. CDR1 is SGHVS, CDR2 FQNEAQ, per germline.

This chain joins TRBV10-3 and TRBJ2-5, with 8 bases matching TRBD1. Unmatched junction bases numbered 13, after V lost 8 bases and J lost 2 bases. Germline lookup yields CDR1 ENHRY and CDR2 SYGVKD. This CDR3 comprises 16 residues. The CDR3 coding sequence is TGTGCCATCGGCCGTCCGAGGACAGGGCTTCAAGAGACCCAGTACTTC. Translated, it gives CAIGRPRTGLQETQYF.

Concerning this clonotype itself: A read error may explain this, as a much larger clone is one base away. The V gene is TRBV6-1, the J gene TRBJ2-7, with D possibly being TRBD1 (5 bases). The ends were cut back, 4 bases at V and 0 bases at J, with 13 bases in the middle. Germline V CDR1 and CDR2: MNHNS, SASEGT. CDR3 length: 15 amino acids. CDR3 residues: CASSGTLLSSYEQYF. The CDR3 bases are TGTGCCAGCAGTGGGACACTCCTAAGCTCCTACGAGCAGTACTTC.

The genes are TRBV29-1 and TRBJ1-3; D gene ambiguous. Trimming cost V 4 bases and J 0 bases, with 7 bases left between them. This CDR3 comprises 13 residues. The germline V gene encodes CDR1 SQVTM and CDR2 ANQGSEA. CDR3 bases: TGCAGCGTTGGGACTGACTCTGGAAACACCATATATTTT. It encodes CSVGTDSGNTIYF.

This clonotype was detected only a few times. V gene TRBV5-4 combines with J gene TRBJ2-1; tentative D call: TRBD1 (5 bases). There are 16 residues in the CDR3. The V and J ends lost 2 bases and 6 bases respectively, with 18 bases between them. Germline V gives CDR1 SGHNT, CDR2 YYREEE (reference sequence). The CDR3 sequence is CASSFSVPPQGNEQFF. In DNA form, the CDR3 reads TGTGCCAGCAGCTTTTCAGTTCCGCCCCAGGGCAATGAGCAGTTCTTC.

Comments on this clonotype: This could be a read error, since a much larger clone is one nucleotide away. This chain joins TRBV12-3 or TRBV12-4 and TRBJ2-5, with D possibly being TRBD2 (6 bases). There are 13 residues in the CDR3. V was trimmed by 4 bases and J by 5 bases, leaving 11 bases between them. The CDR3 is CASSCGGRETQYF. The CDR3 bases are TGTGCCAGCAGTTGTGGGGGGAGGGAGACCCAGTACTTC.

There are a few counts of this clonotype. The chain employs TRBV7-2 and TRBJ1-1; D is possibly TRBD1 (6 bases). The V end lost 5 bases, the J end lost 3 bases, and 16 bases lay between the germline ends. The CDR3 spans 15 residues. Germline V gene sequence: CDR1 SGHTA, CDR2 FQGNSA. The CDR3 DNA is TGTGCCAGCAGCAGGAACAGGGAGCCCTACACTGAAGCTTTCTTT. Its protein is CASSRNREPYTEAFF. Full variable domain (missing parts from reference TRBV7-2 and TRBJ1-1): GAGVSQSPSNKVTEKGKDVELRCDPISGHTALYWYRQSLGQGLEFLIYFQGNSAPDKSGLPSDRFSAERTGGSVSTLTIQRTQQEDSAVYLCASSRNREPYTEAFFGQGTRLTVV.

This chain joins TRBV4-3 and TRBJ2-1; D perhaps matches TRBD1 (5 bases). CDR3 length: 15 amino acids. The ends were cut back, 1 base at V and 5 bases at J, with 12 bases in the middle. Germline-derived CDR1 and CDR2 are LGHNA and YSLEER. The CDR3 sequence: CASSQVSTGNNEQFF. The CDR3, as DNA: TGCGCCAGCAGCCAAGTCTCTACAGGCAACAATGAGCAGTTCTTC.

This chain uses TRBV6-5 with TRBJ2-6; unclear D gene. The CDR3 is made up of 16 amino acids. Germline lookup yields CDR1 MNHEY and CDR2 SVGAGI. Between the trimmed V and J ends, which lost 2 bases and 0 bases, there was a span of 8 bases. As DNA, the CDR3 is TGTGCCAGCAGTTACATACAGATCTCTGGGGCCAACGTCCTGACTTTC. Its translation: CASSYIQISGANVLTF.